This TCR beta chain derives from a study of beta chain features in type 1 diabetes. Whole-study findings and limits: Junctions at VDJ sites from type 1 diabetes patients had fewer insertions and more deletions. Whatever favoring of shorter templates PCR might show would apply equally to patients and controls.

Only one heparinised blood draw was taken per donor, and its volume averaged around 120 mL. This CDR3 has 14 amino acids. Germline V gives CDR1 SGDLS, CDR2 YYNGEE. The junction had 3 bases not matched to a gene; V was cut back by 0 bases and J by 3 bases. Notes on this clone: Its antigen is still unknown.

cDNA synthesis used the whole RNA isolate, giving expressed TCRB sequences. Clones were sequenced by immunoSEQ multiplex PCR, and TCRdb holds only the in-frame ones, with some missing. The sample includes about 350,000 clones, roughly a fifth of them seen just once. The receptor's source is a woman aged 18-30 years in good health. This chain uses TRBV9 with TRBJ2-7; 7 bases line up with TRBD1. Sequencing was done on a sample of naive CD4+ T cells from blood. The CDR3 bases are TGTGCCAGCAGCGTAGTGGGGGACAGCTACGAGCAGTACTTC. Residues: CASSVVGDSYEQYF.